The 20 T cell receptor beta chains presented below share a single source sample, sequenced in a study of blood T cell repertoires in COVID-19. Method: immunoSEQ multiplex PCR; TCRdb's copy keeps in-frame clones and lacks some. The table records 180,000 or so clones, around nine tenths of them present only once. The sequenced sample consisted of peripheral blood. The receptors were sampled from a man aged 18 to 29 with active or convalescent COVID-19.

This clone occurred a few times. This chain connects TRBV24-1 to TRBJ2-3; the match to TRBD1 covers 8 bases. The length of the CDR3 is 15 residues. From germline, CDR1 is KGHDR and CDR2 SFDVKD. V lost 5 bases, J lost 4 bases, and 7 bases stayed unmatched. CDR3 DNA sequence: TGTGCCACCAGTGCCGTGGACAGGGACGCAGATACGCAGTATTTT. This gives the protein CATSAVDRDADTQYF.

With respect to this clone: The junction does not match germline at one end; this may be a read error. The V gene is TRBV7-7, the J gene TRBJ2-5, with 8 bases fitting TRBD1. There are 13 residues in the CDR3. Germline V CDR1 and CDR2: SSHAT, FNYEAQ (reference sequence). The CDR3 sequence: CASSPTGVETQYF. The DNA for the CDR3 is TGTGCTAGCAGCCCGACAGGGGTAGAGACCCAGTACTTC. The full variable domain, in which reference TRBV7-7 and TRBJ2-5 provide the parts outside the CDR3, is GAGVSQSPRYKVTKRGQDVTLRCDPISSHATLYWYQQALGQGPEFLTYFNYEAQPDKSGLPSDRFSAERPEGSISTLTIQRTEQRDSAMYRCASSPTGVETQYFGPGTRLLVL.

This clone was detected only a few times. The V gene is TRBV7-2, the J gene TRBJ1-1; 8 positions agree with TRBD1. V shed 5 bases and J 6 bases; nucleotides not matched to a gene: 8. Germline V gene sequence: CDR1 SGHTA, CDR2 FQGNSA. This CDR3 spans 14 amino acids. DNA for the CDR3: TGTGCCAGCAGCGCCGCAGGGGGCGTCGCTGAAGCTTTCTTT. Translation gives CASSAAGGVAEAFF.

The chain links TRBV6-5 to TRBJ1-6, with D perhaps TRBD1 (5 bases). Trimming left V 0 bases short and J 7 bases short, with 7 bases between. Per germline, CDR1 MNHEY and CDR2 SVGAGI. The CDR3 extends over 14 amino acids. This CDR3 is CASSYSQGNSPLHF. DNA of the CDR3: TGTGCCAGCAGTTACTCTCAGGGAAATTCACCCCTCCACTTT.

This chain links TRBV6-1 with TRBJ2-7, with TRBD1 matching 7 bases. The CDR3 totals 13 residues. Trimming removed 2 bases from V and 5 bases from J; junction bases left unmatched: 3. Per the germline V gene, CDR1 is MNHNS and CDR2 is SASEGT. The CDR3 DNA sequence: TGTGCCAGCAGTGAAACAGGGGTCGACGAGCAGTACGTC. Its protein product is CASSETGVDEQYV.

The rearrangement links TRBV10-3 to TRBJ2-3; 7 bases are a match to TRBD1. The germline V gene has CDR1 ENHRY and CDR2 SYGVKD. CDR3 length equals 14 residues. The trim removed 9 bases at V and 0 bases at J, leaving 6 bases unmatched. The CDR3 loop is CAMRGQESTDTQYF. DNA for the CDR3: TGTGCCATGCGCGGACAGGAGAGCACAGATACGCAGTATTTT.

The chain carries TRBV5-5 and TRBJ1-3; a weak D match, TRBD1 (6 bases). CDR1 and CDR2 from the germline V gene are SGHKS and YYEKEE (reference sequence). V was cut by 1 base and J by 0 bases, with 8 bases left in between. The CDR3 is made up of 15 amino acids. The CDR3 nucleotides are TGTGCCAGCAGCTTGACAGGGTTCTCTGGAAACACCATATATTTT. Protein sequence: CASSLTGFSGNTIYF.

This clone turned up a few times. CDR3: CASALEGGKETQYF. As DNA, the CDR3 is TGCGCCAGTGCCCTAGAGGGGGGGAAAGAGACCCAGTACTTC. The V and J genes are TRBV10-2 and TRBJ2-5; D is perhaps TRBD2 (7 bases). Germline-derived CDR1 and CDR2 are WSHSY and SAAADI. The V end was cut by 9 bases, the J end by 3 bases, with 17 bases between. The CDR3 extends over 14 amino acids.

The chain combines TRBV12-3 or TRBV12-4 with TRBJ2-1, with 7 bases fitting TRBD1. Trimming took 3 bases from V and 8 from J; bases not matched to a gene: 4. The CDR3 covers 13 residues. The CDR3 sequence: CASSFQGVDEQFF. In DNA, the CDR3 is TGTGCCAGCAGTTTCCAGGGGGTTGATGAGCAGTTCTTC.

A few counts support this clone. The rearrangement links TRBV6-2 or TRBV6-3 to TRBJ2-7; D ambiguous. This CDR3 contains 14 residues. Trimming removed 5 bases at V and 5 bases at J, with 16 bases between. Germline V CDR1 and CDR2: MNHEY, SVGEGT. Here the CDR3 DNA reads TGTGCCAGCAGTCGAACACTGACCACAGACGAGCAGTACTTC. Its protein product is CASSRTLTTDEQYF.

The chain is built from TRBV30 and TRBJ2-7; TRBD1 aligns across 10 bases. The CDR3 length is 17 residues. Germline CDR1 and CDR2: GTSNPN and SVGIG (reference sequence). With V trimmed by 3 bases and J by 0 bases, 11 bases remained unmatched. CDR3 in DNA: TGTGCCTGGAGGCTACTACCGGGACAGGGGAGCTCCTACGAGCAGTACTTC. This codes for CAWRLLPGQGSSYEQYF.

This clone came up a few times. V is TRBV24-1 and J is TRBJ2-1; D is undetermined. V shed 5 bases and J shed 3 bases, with 7 bases lying between them. Germline loops: CDR1 KGHDR, CDR2 SFDVKD. The CDR3 runs 13 residues. The CDR3 is CATSGQVYNEQFF. In nucleotides, the CDR3 is TGTGCCACCAGTGGTCAGGTCTACAATGAGCAGTTCTTC.

The rearrangement joins TRBV7-8 to TRBJ1-3; D is unclear. Trimming removed 5 bases from V and 2 bases from J, with 10 bases in between. Germline V gene lookup returns CDR1 SGHVS and CDR2 FQNEAQ. The CDR3 totals 14 residues. CDR3 DNA: TGTGCCAGCAGCCCAGAGCGTCCTGGAAACACCATATATTTT. Translation gives CASSPERPGNTIYF.

Here the CDR3 DNA reads TGTGCCAGCAGCTCCCAGGACAGGGGAGGTACTGAAGCTTTCTTT. Translation: CASSSQDRGGTEAFF. The chain carries TRBV13 and TRBJ1-1, with 9 bases aligning to TRBD1. The CDR3 has 15 amino acids. With V trimmed by 4 bases and J by 5 bases, 8 bases remained unmatched. The germline V gene encodes CDR1 PRHDT and CDR2 FYEKMQ (reference sequence).

J is TRBJ2-2 and V is TRBV5-5; 7 positions agree with TRBD2. The CDR3 is made up of 14 amino acids. Germline CDR1 and CDR2: SGHKS and YYEKEE (reference sequence). V lost 3 bases to trimming and J lost 7 bases; unmatched junction nucleotides: 6. The CDR3 region has the DNA TGTGCCAGCAGCTCCCATGGGGGGGGCGGGGAGCTGTTTTTT. It encodes CASSSHGGGGELFF.

This chain joins TRBV6-1 and TRBJ1-5; 8 bases align to TRBD1. V dropped 5 bases and J dropped 6; count of bases not matched to a gene: 6. There are 14 residues in the CDR3. The germline V gene has CDR1 MNHNS and CDR2 SASEGT. The CDR3, as DNA: TGTGCCAGCAGTTCAACAGGGACAGGTCAGCCCCAGCATTTT. Translation gives CASSSTGTGQPQHF.

The rearrangement joins TRBV27 to TRBJ2-3; 13 bases agree with TRBD2. The CDR3 is made up of 16 amino acids. Trimming removed 5 bases from V and 6 bases from J; junction bases left unmatched: 8. Germline CDR1 and CDR2: MNHEY and SMNVEV (reference sequence). The CDR3 DNA reads TGTGCCAGCAGTGTTACTAGCGGGAGGGTTCTGGATACGCAGTATTTT. It encodes CASSVTSGRVLDTQYF.

The gene calls are TRBV24-1 and TRBJ2-1; D remains ambiguous. Germline lookup yields CDR1 KGHDR and CDR2 SFDVKD. Trimming left V 1 base short and J 3 bases short, with 6 bases between. The CDR3 consists of 14 residues. CDR3 residues: CATSDFGSYNEQFF. Written as DNA, the CDR3 is TGTGCCACCAGTGATTTTGGTAGCTACAATGAGCAGTTCTTC.

The rearrangement links TRBV13 to TRBJ2-1; 10 bases agree with TRBD2. CDR1 is PRHDT and CDR2 is FYEKMQ in the germline V gene (reference sequence). The CDR3 loop spans 17 amino acids. Germline trimming cut 2 bases from V and 1 base from J; bases unmatched to any gene: 5. Written as DNA, the CDR3 is TGTGCCAGCAGCTTACTCACTAGCGGGGATTCCTACAATGAGCAGTTCTTC. Translated, it gives CASSLLTSGDSYNEQFF.

The gene calls are TRBV6-2 or TRBV6-3 and TRBJ1-1; the D gene is possibly TRBD1 (6 bases). Trimming shortened V by 6 bases and J by 6 bases, and 11 bases separated the two germline ends. Germline lookup yields CDR1 MNHEY and CDR2 SVGEGT. CDR3 length equals 12 residues. The CDR3 spells CASSMDSPEAFF. The CDR3 region has the DNA TGTGCCAGCAGCATGGACAGTCCTGAAGCTTTCTTT.